Listed below are T cell receptor beta chains from one sample, sequenced in a study of T cells in tumors after PD-1 blockade. The repertoire was sequenced with immunoSEQ multiplex PCR; TCRdb's copy has only in-frame clones and lacks some. The sample includes some 14,000 clones, around four fifths of them seen just once. The sequencing used PBMCs, collected after anti-PD-1 treatment. The receptors here all came from a human donor with basal cell carcinoma. The CDR3 runs from the conserved cysteine through the conserved F or W. The order of the fields is D gene, V gene, clone size, J gene, CDR3 DNA, CDR3 protein. D genes are given only for firm matches. Part of the rows lack a size; the others show once, few, many or a class for expanded clones.

D gene: TRBD1
V gene: TRBV10-3
clone size: NA
J gene: TRBJ2-1
CDR3 DNA: TGTGCCACCAACTCCCGGGACAGCTTATCGGGCCAGTTCTTC
CDR3 protein: CATNSRDSLSGQFF

D gene: NA
V gene: TRBV2
clone size: once
J gene: TRBJ1-2
CDR3 DNA: TGTGCCAGCAGTGAAGCACAGGGAGCTGGCTATGGCTACACCTTC
CDR3 protein: CASSEAQGAGYGYTF

D gene: NA
V gene: TRBV5-4
clone size: NA
J gene: TRBJ2-7
CDR3 DNA: TGTGCCACCCAGGGTGACATTAGCTCCTACGAGCAGTACTTC
CDR3 protein: CATQGDISSYEQYF

D gene: TRBD2
V gene: TRBV6-7
clone size: NA
J gene: TRBJ2-3
CDR3 DNA: TGTGCCAGCAGTTACTCGGGACTAGCGGGAATACACACAGATACGCAGTATTTT
CDR3 protein: CASSYSGLAGIHTDTQYF

D gene: NA
V gene: TRBV4-1
clone size: NA
J gene: TRBJ1-1
CDR3 DNA: TGCGCCAGCAGAGCACGGACAGTTAGCATGAACACTGAAGCTTTCTTT
CDR3 protein: CASRARTVSMNTEAFF

D gene: TRBD1
V gene: TRBV6-5
clone size: NA
J gene: TRBJ1-6
CDR3 DNA: TGTGCCAGCAGCAGACAGGGGGCGGCAAATTCACCCCTCCACTTT
CDR3 protein: CASSRQGAANSPLHF

D gene: TRBD2
V gene: TRBV10-1
clone size: NA
J gene: TRBJ2-3
CDR3 DNA: TGCGCCAGCAGTGATTTATATGAATACGGGACTAGCGGGGAAGCAGATACGCAGTATTTT
CDR3 protein: CASSDLYEYGTSGEADTQYF

D gene: NA
V gene: TRBV18
clone size: NA
J gene: TRBJ1-2
CDR3 DNA: TGTGCCAGCTCACCCCCAGTAAGCAATGGCTACACCTTC
CDR3 protein: CASSPPVSNGYTF

D gene: NA
V gene: TRBV6-1
clone size: NA
J gene: TRBJ1-3
CDR3 DNA: TGTGCCAGCAGTGAAGAGACCTCCACCATATATTTT
CDR3 protein: CASSEETSTIYF

D gene: NA
V gene: TRBV27
clone size: NA
J gene: TRBJ2-4
CDR3 DNA: TGTGCCAGCAGCTCGAGGGGTTCCGGAAACATTCAGTACTTC
CDR3 protein: CASSSRGSGNIQYF